One sample yielded the 2 T cell receptor beta chains listed below, sequenced in a study of early T cells in non-severe SARS-CoV-2 infection. A single record per CDR3 protein comes from TCRdb applying MiXCR to the 5' RACE reads. Among tens of thousands of distinct CDR3 sequences, over 9% were seen once, and the ten largest hold less than 3.5%. The sequencing here drew on whole blood, taken at baseline. Receptors were obtained from an adult who was a healthcare worker with PCR-confirmed SARS-CoV-2 infection or an uninfected control (not recorded which).

The CDR3 region has the DNA TGTGCCAGCTCGGCGCCAGGGGGAATCGAGCAGTACTTC. Translating gives CASSAPGGIEQYF. The chain joins TRBV18 to TRBJ2-7; 7 bases align to TRBD1. The J segment lost 6 bases and the V segment lost 6 bases, leaving 8 bases of the junction unmatched. This CDR3 is built from 13 residues. Germline values: CDR1 KGHSH, CDR2 LQKENI.

This clonotype was seen a few times. CDR3: CASSHLAASTDTQYF. In DNA, the CDR3 is TGTGCCAGTAGTCACCTAGCGGCAAGCACAGATACGCAGTATTTT. The chain carries TRBV19 and TRBJ2-3, with TRBD2 matching 7 bases. CDR1 LNHDA and CDR2 SQIVND come from the germline V gene (reference sequence). The V segment lost 5 bases and the J segment 0 bases; nucleotides outside the gene matches: 5. The CDR3 runs 15 residues.